This TCR beta chain was sequenced in a study of early T cells in non-severe SARS-CoV-2 infection. Turning to the study itself: Investigators sequenced bulk RNA drawn from unsorted whole blood, and chains remained unpaired.

V was shortened by 3 bases and J by 4 bases, with 14 bases between the two germline ends. The CDR3 sequence is 15 residues long. Germline V CDR1 and CDR2: SGDLS, YYNGEE. Researchers tagged individual cDNA molecules with unique molecular identifiers. TCRdb re-called the 5' RACE reads with MiXCR, one entry per CDR3 protein. In the table there are 85,000 to 100,000 distinct CDR3 sequences, roughly 15% of which are singletons. The sequenced sample was whole blood. This chain joins TRBV9 and TRBJ2-1; D unresolved. This TCR was recovered from an adult who was a healthcare worker with PCR-confirmed SARS-CoV-2 infection or an uninfected control (not recorded which). In DNA form, the CDR3 reads TGTGCCAGCAGCGACCGAGAAGTTAGGTACAATGAGCAGTTCTTC. Its translation: CASSDREVRYNEQFF.